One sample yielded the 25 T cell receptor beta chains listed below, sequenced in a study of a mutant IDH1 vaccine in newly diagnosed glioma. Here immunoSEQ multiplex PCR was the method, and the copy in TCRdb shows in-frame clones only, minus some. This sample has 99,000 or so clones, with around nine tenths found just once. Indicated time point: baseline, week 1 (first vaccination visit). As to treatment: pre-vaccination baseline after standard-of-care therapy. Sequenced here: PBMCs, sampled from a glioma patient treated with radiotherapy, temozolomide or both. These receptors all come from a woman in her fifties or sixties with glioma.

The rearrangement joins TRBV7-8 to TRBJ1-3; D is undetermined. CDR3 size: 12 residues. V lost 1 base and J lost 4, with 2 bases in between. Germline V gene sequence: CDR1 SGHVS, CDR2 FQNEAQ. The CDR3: CASSLEGNTIYF. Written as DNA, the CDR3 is TGTGCCAGCAGCTTAGAAGGAAACACCATATATTTT.

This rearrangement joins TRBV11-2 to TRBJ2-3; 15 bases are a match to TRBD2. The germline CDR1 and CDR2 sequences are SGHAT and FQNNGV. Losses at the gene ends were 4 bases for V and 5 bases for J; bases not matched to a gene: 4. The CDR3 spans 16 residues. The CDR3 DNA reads TGTGCCAGCAGCTCCCGGACTAGCGGGAGGGTAGATACGCAGTATTTT. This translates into CASSSRTSGRVDTQYF. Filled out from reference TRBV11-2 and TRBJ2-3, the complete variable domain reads EAGVAQSPRYKIIEKRQSVAFWCNPISGHATLYWYQQILGQGPKLLIQFQNNGVVDDSQLPKDRFSAERLKGVDSTLKIQPAKLEDSAVYLCASSSRTSGRVDTQYFGPGTRLTVL.

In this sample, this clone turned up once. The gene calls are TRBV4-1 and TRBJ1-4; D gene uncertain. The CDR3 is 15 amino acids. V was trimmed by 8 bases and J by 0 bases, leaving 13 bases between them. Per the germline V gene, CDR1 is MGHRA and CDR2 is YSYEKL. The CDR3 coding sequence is TGCGCCAGCGGTCGGACCTGGGCAACTAATGAAAAACTGTTTTTT. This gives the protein CASGRTWATNEKLFF.

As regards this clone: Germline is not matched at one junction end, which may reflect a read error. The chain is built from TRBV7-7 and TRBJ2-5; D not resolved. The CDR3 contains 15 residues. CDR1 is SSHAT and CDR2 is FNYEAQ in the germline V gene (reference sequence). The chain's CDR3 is CASSRLGSAWETQYF. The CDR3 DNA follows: TGTGCTAGCAGCCGACTGGGCTCGGCGTGGGAGACCCAGTACTTC.

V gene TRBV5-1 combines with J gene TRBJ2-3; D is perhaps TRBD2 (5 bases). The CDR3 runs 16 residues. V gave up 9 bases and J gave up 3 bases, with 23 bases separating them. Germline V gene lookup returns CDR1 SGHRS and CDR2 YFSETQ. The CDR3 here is CATHPGGYRATDTQYF. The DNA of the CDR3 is TGCGCCACCCACCCCGGAGGATACCGGGCGACAGATACGCAGTATTTT.

CDR3 in amino acids: CASSPRGQGAYIQYF. CDR3 coding DNA: TGTGCCAGCAGTCCGCGCGGACAGGGGGCGTACATTCAGTACTTC. This rearrangement joins TRBV27 to TRBJ2-4, with 11 positions matching TRBD1. The CDR3 contains 15 residues. After removal of 5 bases from V and 8 bases from J, the junction contained 8 bases not matched to a gene. Per germline, CDR1 MNHEY and CDR2 SMNVEV (reference sequence).

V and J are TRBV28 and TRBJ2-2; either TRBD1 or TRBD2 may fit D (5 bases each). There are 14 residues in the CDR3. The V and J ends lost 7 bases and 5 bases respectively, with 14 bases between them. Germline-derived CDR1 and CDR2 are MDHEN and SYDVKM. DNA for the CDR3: TGTGCCAGCAACCCCGGGACCACTACCGGGGAGCTGTTTTTT. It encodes CASNPGTTTGELFF.

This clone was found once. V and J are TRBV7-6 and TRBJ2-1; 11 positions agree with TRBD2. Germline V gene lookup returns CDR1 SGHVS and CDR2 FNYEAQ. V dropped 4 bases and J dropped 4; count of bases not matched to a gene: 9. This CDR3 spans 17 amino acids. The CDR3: CASSSKGWTSGYNEQFF. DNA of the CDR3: TGTGCCAGCAGCTCAAAGGGGTGGACTAGCGGGTACAATGAGCAGTTCTTC.

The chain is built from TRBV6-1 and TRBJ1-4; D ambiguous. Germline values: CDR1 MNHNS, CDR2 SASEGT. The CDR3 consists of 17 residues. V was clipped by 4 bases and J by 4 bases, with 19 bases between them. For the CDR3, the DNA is TGTGCCAGCAGTGTAATTTTATGGACGGAGAATAATGAAAAACTGTTTTTT. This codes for CASSVILWTENNEKLFF.

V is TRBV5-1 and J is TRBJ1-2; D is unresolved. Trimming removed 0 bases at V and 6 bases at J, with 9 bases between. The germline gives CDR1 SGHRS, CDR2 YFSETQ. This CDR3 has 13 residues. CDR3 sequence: CASSLVGMDGYTF. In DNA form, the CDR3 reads TGCGCCAGCAGCTTGGTGGGGATGGATGGCTACACCTTC.

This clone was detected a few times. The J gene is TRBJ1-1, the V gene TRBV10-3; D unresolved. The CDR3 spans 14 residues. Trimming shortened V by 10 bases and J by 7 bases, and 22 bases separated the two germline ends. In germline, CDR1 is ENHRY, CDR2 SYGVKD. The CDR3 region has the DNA TGTGCCACCGCCCCTGGAGGATCCGATGTTGAAGCTTTCTTT. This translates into CATAPGGSDVEAFF.

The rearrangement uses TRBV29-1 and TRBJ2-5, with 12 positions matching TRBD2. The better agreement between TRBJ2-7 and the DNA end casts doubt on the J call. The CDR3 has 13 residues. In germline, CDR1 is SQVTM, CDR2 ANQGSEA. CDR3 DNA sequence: TGCAGCGTTGAGGGACTAGCGGGCTACGAGCAGTACTTC. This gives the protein CSVEGLAGYEQYF.

CDR3 loop: CASRDNEQFF. CDR3 in DNA: TGTGCCAGCAGGGACAATGAGCAGTTCTTC. This rearrangement joins TRBV25-1 to TRBJ2-1, with D unclear. V lost 6 bases to trimming and J lost 5 bases, with 2 bases between them. Looked up from germline, CDR1 is MGHDK and CDR2 is SYGVNS. The CDR3 extends over 10 amino acids.

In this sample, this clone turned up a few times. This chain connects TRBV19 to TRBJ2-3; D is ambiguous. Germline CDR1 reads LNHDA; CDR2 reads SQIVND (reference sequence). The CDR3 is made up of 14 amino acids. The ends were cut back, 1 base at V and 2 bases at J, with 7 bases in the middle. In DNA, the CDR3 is TGTGCCAGTAGTATAGCTCTCCCCACAGATACGCAGTATTTT. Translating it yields CASSIALPTDTQYF. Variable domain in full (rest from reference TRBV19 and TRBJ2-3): DGGITQSPKYLFRKEGQNVTLSCEQNLNHDAMYWYRQDPGQGLRLIYYSQIVNDFQKGDIAEGYSVSREKKESFPLTVTSAQKNPTAFYLCASSIALPTDTQYFGPGTRLTVL.

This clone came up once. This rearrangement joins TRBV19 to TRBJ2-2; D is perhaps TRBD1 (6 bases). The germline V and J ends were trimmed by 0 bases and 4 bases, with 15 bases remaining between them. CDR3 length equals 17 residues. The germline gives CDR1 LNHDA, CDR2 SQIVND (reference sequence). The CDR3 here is CASSIEGQPRGTGELFF. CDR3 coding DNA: TGTGCCAGTAGTATAGAGGGACAACCTCGCGGCACCGGGGAGCTGTTTTTT.

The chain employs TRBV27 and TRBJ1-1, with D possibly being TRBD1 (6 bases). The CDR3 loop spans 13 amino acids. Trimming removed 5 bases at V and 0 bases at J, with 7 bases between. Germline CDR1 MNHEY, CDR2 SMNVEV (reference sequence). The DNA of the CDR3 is TGTGCCAGCAGTCCAGGGGTGAACACTGAAGCTTTCTTT. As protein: CASSPGVNTEAFF.

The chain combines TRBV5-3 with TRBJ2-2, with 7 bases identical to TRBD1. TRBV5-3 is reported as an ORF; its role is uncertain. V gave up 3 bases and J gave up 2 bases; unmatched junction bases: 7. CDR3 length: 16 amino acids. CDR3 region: CARSSSGTENTGELFF. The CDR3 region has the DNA TGTGCCAGAAGCTCTTCCGGGACAGAAAACACCGGGGAGCTGTTTTTT.

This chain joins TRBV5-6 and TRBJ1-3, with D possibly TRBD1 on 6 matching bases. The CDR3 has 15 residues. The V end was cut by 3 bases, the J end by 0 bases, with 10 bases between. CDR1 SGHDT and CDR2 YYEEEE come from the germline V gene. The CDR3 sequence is CASSSRDTSGNTIYF. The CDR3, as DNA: TGTGCCAGCAGCTCCCGGGACACCTCTGGAAACACCATATATTTT.

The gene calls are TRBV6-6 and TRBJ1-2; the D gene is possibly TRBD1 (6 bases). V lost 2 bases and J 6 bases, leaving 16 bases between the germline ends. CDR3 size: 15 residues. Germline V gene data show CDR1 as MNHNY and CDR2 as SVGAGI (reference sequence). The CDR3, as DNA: TGTGCCAGCAGTTACGGGGGGGGGCGGCCGGATGGCTACACCTTC. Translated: CASSYGGGRPDGYTF.

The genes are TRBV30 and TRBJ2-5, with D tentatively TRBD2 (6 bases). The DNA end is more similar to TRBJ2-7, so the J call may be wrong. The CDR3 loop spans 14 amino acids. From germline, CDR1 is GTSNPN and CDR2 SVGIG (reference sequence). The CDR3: CAWSAKGGPYEQYF. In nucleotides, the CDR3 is TGTGCCTGGAGTGCAAAGGGAGGTCCTTACGAGCAGTACTTC.

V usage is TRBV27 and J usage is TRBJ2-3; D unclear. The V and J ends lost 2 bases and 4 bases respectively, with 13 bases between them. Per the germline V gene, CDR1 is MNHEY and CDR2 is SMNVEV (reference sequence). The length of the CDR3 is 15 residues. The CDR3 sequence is CASSLSLEVSDTQYF. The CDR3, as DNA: TGTGCCAGCAGTTTAAGTCTTGAGGTTTCAGATACGCAGTATTTT.

The CDR3 DNA reads as TGCGCCAGCAGCCAAGAAAGAAATATATATAGCGGGTTAGTCTACGAGCAGTACTTC. It is translated as CASSQERNIYSGLVYEQYF. This chain uses TRBV4-1 with TRBJ2-7; 7 bases align to TRBD2. Germline V gene sequence: CDR1 MGHRA, CDR2 YSYEKL. V was clipped by 0 bases and J by 3 bases; unmatched bases: 17. CDR3 size: 19 residues.

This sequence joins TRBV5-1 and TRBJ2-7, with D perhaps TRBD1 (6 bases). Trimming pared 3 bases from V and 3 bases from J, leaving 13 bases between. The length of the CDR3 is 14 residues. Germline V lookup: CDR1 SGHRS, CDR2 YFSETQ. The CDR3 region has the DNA TGCGCCAGCAGCTCACAGGGTGACTACTACGAGCAGTACTTC. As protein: CASSSQGDYYEQYF.

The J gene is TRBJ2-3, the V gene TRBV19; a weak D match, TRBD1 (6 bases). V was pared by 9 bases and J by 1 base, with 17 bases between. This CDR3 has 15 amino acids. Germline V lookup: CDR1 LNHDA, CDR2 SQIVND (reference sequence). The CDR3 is CASSYRVGGTDTQYF. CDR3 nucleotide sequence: TGTGCCAGCAGCTACAGGGTGGGGGGCACAGATACGCAGTATTTT.

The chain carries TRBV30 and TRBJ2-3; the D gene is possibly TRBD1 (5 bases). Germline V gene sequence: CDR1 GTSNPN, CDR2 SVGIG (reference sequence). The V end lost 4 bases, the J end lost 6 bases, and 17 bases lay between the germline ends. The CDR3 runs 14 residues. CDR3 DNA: TGTGCCTGGACAGGGCCCCCTTTGGGGGATACGCAGTATTTT. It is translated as CAWTGPPLGDTQYF. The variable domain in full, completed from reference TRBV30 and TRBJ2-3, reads SQTIHQWPATLVQPVGSPLSLECTVEGTSNPNLYWYRQAAGRGLQLLFYSVGIGQISSEVPQNLSASRPQDRQFILSSKKLLLSDSGFYLCAWTGPPLGDTQYFGPGTRLTVL.